The source of this T cell receptor (beta chain) is a study of cytomegalovirus exposure and HLA in healthy donors (TCRdb year 2017). Some background on the complete study: A later analysis indicated that the 95 to 150 validation repertoires were generated on the platform also employed for the 670 or so repertoires of the first cohort. High-throughput TCR immunosequencing, statistical association of individual TCRs with disease status, and machine learning were combined to predict cytomegalovirus infection status. The study aimed to test whether cataloging public T cell receptors could reveal signatures of past pathogen exposure. Along with the approximately 620-subject first cohort, a separate validation cohort of over a hundred different subjects was used. Overall study outcomes, separate from this receptor: Most TCR sequences were seen in very few donors, while some public TCRs were found in many individuals. The authors suggested that the approach could potentially be extended to other disease states and immunological phenotypes. A later analysis had no HLA typing for the validation cohort, so co-occurrence there was scored across all 130 or so repertoires. The classifier was reported to diagnose cytomegalovirus status with high specificity and sensitivity in both the original cohort and the validation cohort. Of the cluster scores, roughly 95% were above 0 in a later analysis, which found that TCRs clustered in the first cohort also tended to co-occur in the 95 to 150 validation repertoires. A total of roughly 160 TCR beta chains were listed by the study as associated with cytomegalovirus. Three of the identified cytomegalovirus-associated TCR beta chains were confirmed in vitro to be specific for cytomegalovirus antigens.

The donors belonged to the validation cohort of around 110 subjects, which was separate from the roughly 670-subject first cohort. Worth noting for this clone: The clone's antigen remains unknown. Base qualities are not provided; no much larger clone lies one nucleotide away.

The germline V gene provides CDR1 LGHNA and CDR2 YSLEER. V gives up 0 bases and J gives up 5 bases, and the segment between their germline ends measures 10 bases. The CDR3 contains 15 residues, cysteine and phenylalanine counted. The DNA shown is the 45-base CDR3, in frame from base 1. The method behind the library was the immunoSEQ multiplex PCR assay. Processing in the source paper ran as follows. A statistical classification framework was built for diagnosing cytomegalovirus status from the catalog of TCR beta chain sequences. This is the immuneACCESS table as TCRdb keeps it, with only in-frame sequences that have V and J called. A part of the clones is gone; compared with another copy, unresolved V genes explain less than half, and the rest is unexplained. The DNA gave D and trimming, while V, J and clone size come from that table. This sample comprises 95,000 to 150,000 clones, about 88% of them detected only once. The ten largest clones take up about 1.1% of the sample.

This receptor was taken from a woman younger than 35 in good health and CMV-seronegative. The sample consisted of PBMCs. The rearrangement joined TRBV4-3 to TRBJ1-4, with the identity of the D gene unclear. The nucleotides are TGCGCCAGCAGCCAAGATAGAGGTCTCAATGAAAAACTGTTTTTT. Translated, this gives CASSQDRGLNEKLFF.